Below, 27 T cell receptor beta chains from the same sample are listed, as sequenced in a study of T cells in Graves' hyperthyroidism and ophthalmopathy. Regions amplified from RNA transcripts were the TCR beta CDR3 regions. The HTBI primer set was used in a first-round RT-PCR of the TCR CDR3. TCRdb called the multiplex PCR reads again in MiXCR, with one record for every CDR3 protein. This table holds some 740,000 distinct CDR3 sequences, 14% found once. Specimen: blood. Receptors were obtained from a woman aged 18-30 years with Graves' hyperthyroidism.

This clonotype was counted a few times. The chain employs TRBV6-1 and TRBJ2-3; 13 nucleotides line up with TRBD2. Looked up from germline, CDR1 is MNHNS and CDR2 is SASEGT. Germline trimming cut 3 bases from V and 0 bases from J; bases unmatched to any gene: 6. The CDR3 runs to 18 residues. This CDR3 reads CASSEETSGRYSTDTQYF. In DNA, the CDR3 is TGTGCCAGCAGTGAGGAGACTAGCGGGAGGTATAGCACAGATACGCAGTATTTT.

This clonotype was recorded at least ten times. This chain connects TRBV5-1 to TRBJ1-1; 9 bases align to TRBD1. Trimming cost V 4 bases and J 6 bases; bases outside gene matches: 4. There are 13 residues in the CDR3. CDR1 is SGHRS, CDR2 YFSETQ, per germline. DNA of the CDR3: TGCGCCAGCAGCGGAGGGACAGGGCCTGAAGCTTTCTTT. Translating it yields CASSGGTGPEAFF. The full variable domain, with the rest looked up from reference TRBV5-1 and TRBJ1-1, is KAGVTQTPRYLIKTRGQQVTLSCSPISGHRSVSWYQQTPGQGLQFLFEYFSETQRNKGNFPGRFSGRQFSNSRSEMNVSTLELGDSALYLCASSGGTGPEAFFGQGTRLTVV.

This clonotype was picked up a small number of times. The chain carries TRBV29-1 and TRBJ1-1, with D perhaps TRBD1 (6 bases). CDR3 length: 14 amino acids. Trimming left V 7 bases short and J 1 base short, with 16 bases between. Looked up from germline, CDR1 is SQVTM and CDR2 is ANQGSEA. The CDR3 coding sequence is TGCAGCGCCAATTACAGGGCAAGGAACACTGAAGCTTTCTTT. Residues: CSANYRARNTEAFF.

About this clonotype: A much larger clone lies a single base off, so this may be a read error. This chain joins TRBV3-1 and TRBJ1-2; D is unclear. This CDR3 has 12 residues. Per germline, CDR1 LGHDT and CDR2 YNNKEL (reference sequence). The CDR3 protein is CASSQDRGGHTF. The DNA of the CDR3 is TGTGCCAGCAGCCAAGATCGAGGTGGCCACACCTTC. The whole variable domain, filled in from reference TRBV3-1 and TRBJ1-2, reads DTAVSQTPKYLVTQMGNDKSIKCEQNLGHDTMYWYKQDSKKFLKIMFSYNNKELIINETVPNRFSPKSPDKAHLNLHINSLELGDSAVYFCASSQDRGGHTFGSGTRLTVV.

This clonotype was counted only a few times. The V call is TRBV6-1, the J call TRBJ2-6; D is possibly TRBD1 or TRBD2 (7 bases each). The germline gives CDR1 MNHNS, CDR2 SASEGT. V shed 7 bases and J shed 4 bases, with 14 bases lying between them. The CDR3 has 15 residues. This chain's CDR3 is CASTAGQKGANVLTF. The CDR3 DNA reads TGTGCCAGCACAGCGGGACAGAAAGGGGCCAACGTCCTGACTTTC.

This clonotype appeared many times. The rearrangement joins TRBV28 to TRBJ2-1; weak D call: TRBD1 (6 bases). Germline-derived CDR1 and CDR2 are MDHEN and SYDVKM. The V end was cut by 5 bases, the J end by 4 bases, with 15 bases between. The length of the CDR3 is 15 residues. This chain's CDR3 is CASSPSGGAYNEQFF. The CDR3 region has the DNA TGTGCCAGCAGTCCCTCTGGGGGCGCGTACAATGAGCAGTTCTTC.

This clonotype has a handful of counts. V and J are TRBV29-1 and TRBJ2-7, with 9 nucleotides matching TRBD2. The CDR3 runs 17 residues. The germline V gene has CDR1 SQVTM and CDR2 ANQGSEA. With V trimmed by 7 bases and J by 4 bases, 20 bases remained unmatched. The CDR3 region has the DNA TGCAGCGCCTTGGGTTTTAGCGGGAGCTCTTTGGGGTACGAGCAGTACTTC. It codes for CSALGFSGSSLGYEQYF.

A few counts support this clonotype. The V call is TRBV4-1, the J call TRBJ2-7; 8 nucleotides match TRBD1. The CDR3 loop spans 15 amino acids. The germline CDR1 and CDR2 sequences are MGHRA and YSYEKL. J lost 0 bases, V lost 2 bases, and 3 bases had no gene match. CDR3 in DNA: TGCGCCAGCAGCCAAACCGACAGGGGCTCCTACGAGCAGTACTTC. Translation: CASSQTDRGSYEQYF.

This clonotype appeared a few times. V is TRBV25-1 and J is TRBJ2-4; TRBD2 matches 11 bases. J lost 3 bases, V lost 8 bases, and 9 bases had no gene match. The germline CDR1 and CDR2 sequences are MGHDK and SYGVNS. CDR3 length equals 16 residues. The CDR3 DNA is TGTGCCAGCGGTAGCGGGAGGGCCGATGGCAAAAACATTCAGTACTTC. Protein: CASGSGRADGKNIQYF.

As to this clonotype: A single base separates this from a much larger clone, so it may be a read error. The rearrangement uses TRBV13 and TRBJ2-7; 10 bases agree with TRBD1. The CDR3 extends over 17 amino acids. Germline assignment: CDR1 PRHDT and CDR2 FYEKMQ (reference sequence). V shed 5 bases and J 3 bases; nucleotides not matched to a gene: 13. The CDR3 is CASSQEVGTGVFYEQYF. CDR3 coding DNA: TGTGCCAGCAGCCAAGAAGTCGGGACAGGGGTTTTCTACGAGCAGTACTTC.

This chain uses TRBV6-2 or TRBV6-3 with TRBJ1-6; the D gene is possibly TRBD1 (6 bases). The germline CDR1 and CDR2 sequences are MNHEY and SVGEGT. The germline V and J ends were trimmed by 6 bases and 15 bases, with 18 bases remaining between them. The CDR3 sequence is 13 residues long. In DNA form, the CDR3 reads TGTGCCAGCAGAGATTGGACAGTCCCCAACCTCCACTTT. It translates to CASRDWTVPNLHF.

This clonotype came up many times. This chain uses TRBV28 with TRBJ2-1; 7 bases are a match to TRBD2. This CDR3 contains 17 residues. Germline trimming cut 1 base from V and 2 bases from J; bases unmatched to any gene: 8. In germline, CDR1 is MDHEN, CDR2 SYDVKM. DNA of the CDR3: TGTGCCAGCAGTTTATTTGACGGGAGGAAGGCCTACAATGAGCAGTTCTTC. Amino acids: CASSLFDGRKAYNEQFF.

This clonotype was recorded at least ten times. J is TRBJ2-7 and V is TRBV6-5; D is uncertain. The CDR3 length is 16 residues. CDR1 and CDR2 from the germline V gene are MNHEY and SVGAGI. The V gene lost 0 bases and the J gene lost 0 bases, with 12 bases spanning the gap. The CDR3 bases are TGTGCCAGCAGTTACTCGAGTACAGTTAGCTCCTACGAGCAGTACTTC. It translates to CASSYSSTVSSYEQYF.

This clonotype turned up a few times. The chain is built from TRBV20-1 and TRBJ2-5, with D possibly TRBD1 on 5 matching bases. With 5 bases removed from V and 7 bases from J, the gap between germline ends came to 11 bases. The length of the CDR3 is 11 residues. Per the germline V gene, CDR1 is DFQATT and CDR2 is SNEGSKA (reference sequence). The CDR3 loop reads CSAQKGWTQYF. In nucleotides, the CDR3 is TGCAGTGCTCAAAAGGGGTGGACCCAGTACTTC.

The chain is built from TRBV18 and TRBJ2-2; 11 nucleotides align to TRBD2. Germline CDR1 reads KGHSH; CDR2 reads LQKENI. The trim removed 5 bases at V and 4 bases at J, leaving 9 bases unmatched. This CDR3 has 17 amino acids. CDR3 region: CASSSNSGLAGTGELFF. The CDR3 bases are TGTGCCAGCTCATCCAACTCAGGACTAGCGGGCACCGGGGAGCTGTTTTTT. Full variable domain (remainder filled in from reference TRBV18 and TRBJ2-2): NAGVMQNPRHLVRRRGQEARLRCSPMKGHSHVYWYRQLPEEGLKFMVYLQKENIIDESGMPKERFSAEFPKEGPSILRIQQVVRGDSAAYFCASSSNSGLAGTGELFFGEGSRLTVL.

This clonotype was counted a few times. The rearrangement links TRBV27 to TRBJ2-7; the D is unclear. From germline, CDR1 is MNHEY and CDR2 SMNVEV (reference sequence). Trimming removed 4 bases at V and 3 bases at J, with 10 bases between. The CDR3 sequence is 13 residues long. CDR3 loop: CASSSPPVYEQYF. Written as DNA, the CDR3 is TGTGCCAGCAGTTCCCCTCCCGTCTACGAGCAGTACTTC.

This sequence joins TRBV11-1 and TRBJ1-6; possibly TRBD1 for D (5 bases). This CDR3 spans 17 amino acids. Trimming cost V 1 base and J 10 bases, with 20 bases left between them. From germline, CDR1 is SGHAT and CDR2 FQDESV (reference sequence). The CDR3 region has the DNA TGTGCCAGCAGCTTAGGTCCAGGGAGAAGAAGTGGATCACCCCTCCACTTT. Protein: CASSLGPGRRSGSPLHF.

This clonotype was seen only once. V gene TRBV18 combines with J gene TRBJ2-1; 11 nucleotides match TRBD2. Germline loops: CDR1 KGHSH, CDR2 LQKENI. CDR3 size: 16 residues. V gave up 5 bases and J gave up 7 bases; unmatched junction bases: 10. The CDR3 DNA sequence: TGTGCCAGCTCAGGGAAGGGACTAGCGGTAAAGAATGAGCAGTTCTTC. It specifies CASSGKGLAVKNEQFF.

This clonotype was counted at least ten times. The chain links TRBV11-2 to TRBJ2-5, with TRBD1 matching over 9 bases. Germline values: CDR1 SGHAT, CDR2 FQNNGV. The trim removed 1 base at V and 4 bases at J, leaving 7 bases unmatched. This CDR3 is built from 16 residues. The CDR3 nucleotides read TGTGCCAGCAGCTTAGGTGGGACAGGGATAGGAGAGACCCAGTACTTC. This codes for CASSLGGTGIGETQYF.

This clonotype showed up many times. The chain joins TRBV7-9 to TRBJ2-1; 10 positions match TRBD2. With 1 base clipped from V and 0 bases from J, the junction kept 12 bases outside the gene matches. Germline values: CDR1 SEHNR, CDR2 FQNEAQ (reference sequence). The CDR3 is 20 amino acids. CDR3 sequence reads: CASSLEGLAGERSSYNEQFF. In DNA, the CDR3 is TGTGCCAGCAGCTTAGAGGGCCTAGCGGGAGAGAGAAGCTCCTACAATGAGCAGTTCTTC.

The sample holds a few counts of this clonotype. The chain couples TRBV7-2 to TRBJ2-1; the D gene is possibly TRBD2 (6 bases). Per the germline V gene, CDR1 is SGHTA and CDR2 is FQGNSA. The CDR3 contains 15 residues. V shed 9 bases and J shed 6 bases, with 21 bases lying between them. This CDR3 is CASGVGTSRVNEQFF. CDR3 DNA: TGTGCCAGTGGGGTGGGGACTTCCCGCGTCAATGAGCAGTTCTTC.

This clonotype appeared many times. The chain combines TRBV12-3 or TRBV12-4 with TRBJ2-3, with D tentatively TRBD2 (6 bases). V lost 5 bases, J lost 1 base, and 16 bases lay in between. This CDR3 is 16 amino acids long. CDR3 in DNA: TGTGCCAGCAGTGGGCCCCTAGCGACCGGCACAGATACGCAGTATTTT. Protein: CASSGPLATGTDTQYF.

This clonotype was seen repeatedly, ten times or more. V gene TRBV7-3 combines with J gene TRBJ2-5; D is possibly TRBD1 or TRBD2 (5 bases each). This CDR3 has 15 residues. Trimming removed 5 bases from V and 2 bases from J, with 15 bases in between. In germline, CDR1 is SGHTA, CDR2 FQGTGA. CDR3 nucleotides: TGTGCCAGCAGCAGTAAACCGGGACCTCAAGAGACCCAGTACTTC. Translation gives CASSSKPGPQETQYF.

The chain uses TRBV27 and TRBJ1-1, with D maybe TRBD1 (5 bases). The V end lost 0 bases, the J end lost 11 bases, and 13 bases lay between the germline ends. The CDR3 has 13 residues. CDR1 and CDR2 (germline): MNHEY, SMNVEV (reference sequence). The CDR3 here is CASSLSGGGKAFF. The CDR3 DNA reads TGTGCCAGCAGTTTATCCGGGGGAGGTAAGGCTTTCTTT.

In nucleotides, the CDR3 is TGTGCCAGCAGTGAATCCCAGGCGGGCATCTACGAGCAGTACTTC. This encodes CASSESQAGIYEQYF. The chain joins TRBV25-1 to TRBJ2-7; a weak D match, TRBD2 (5 bases). CDR3 length: 15 amino acids. Trimming left V 1 base short and J 3 bases short, with 13 bases between. The V gene's germline CDR1 is MGHDK and CDR2 SYGVNS.

This clonotype was detected many times. The chain couples TRBV20-1 to TRBJ2-1; D gene uncertain. In germline, CDR1 is DFQATT, CDR2 SNEGSKA (reference sequence). Trimming took off 3 bases at V and 2 bases at J, with 14 bases between the two ends. CDR3 length: 15 amino acids. As DNA, the CDR3 is TGCAGTGCTAGTGAAACCCAGAGGACCTACAATGAGCAGTTCTTC. Its translation: CSASETQRTYNEQFF.

This clonotype was counted ten times or more. This chain links TRBV27 with TRBJ1-5; no firm D call. CDR3 size: 15 residues. Germline CDR1 MNHEY, CDR2 SMNVEV (reference sequence). V gave up 2 bases and J gave up 0 bases, with 8 bases separating them. The DNA for the CDR3 is TGTGCCAGCAGTTTAAGATCGGATAGCAATCAGCCCCAGCATTTT. This codes for CASSLRSDSNQPQHF.